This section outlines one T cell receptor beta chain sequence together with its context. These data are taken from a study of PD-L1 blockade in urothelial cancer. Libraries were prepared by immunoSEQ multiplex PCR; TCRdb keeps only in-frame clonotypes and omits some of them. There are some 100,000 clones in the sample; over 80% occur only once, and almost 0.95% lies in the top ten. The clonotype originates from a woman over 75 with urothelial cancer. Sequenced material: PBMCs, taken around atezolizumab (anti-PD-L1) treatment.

CDR3 residues: CASRPGEMHYGYTF. The CDR3, as DNA: TGTGCCAGCAGGCCAGGGGAGATGCACTATGGCTACACCTTC. The chain uses TRBV27 and TRBJ1-2, with a tentative D call TRBD1 (6 bases). The CDR3 covers 14 residues. Germline CDR1 MNHEY, CDR2 SMNVEV (reference sequence). V dropped 6 bases and J dropped 3 bases, with 14 bases sitting between them.